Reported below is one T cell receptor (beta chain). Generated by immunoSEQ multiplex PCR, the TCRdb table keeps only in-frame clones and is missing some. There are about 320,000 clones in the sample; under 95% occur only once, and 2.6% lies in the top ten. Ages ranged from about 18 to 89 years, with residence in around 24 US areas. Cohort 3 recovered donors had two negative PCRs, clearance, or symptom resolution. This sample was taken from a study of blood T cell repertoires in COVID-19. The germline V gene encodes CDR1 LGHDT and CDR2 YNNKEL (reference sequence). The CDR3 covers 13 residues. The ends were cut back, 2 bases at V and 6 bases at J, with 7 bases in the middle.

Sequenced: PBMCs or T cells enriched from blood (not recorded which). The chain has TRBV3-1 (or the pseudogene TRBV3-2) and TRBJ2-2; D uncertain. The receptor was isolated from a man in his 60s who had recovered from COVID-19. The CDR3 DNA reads TGTGCCAGCAGCCAACCCGTTTCCGGGGAGCTGTTTTTT. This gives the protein CASSQPVSGELFF.